These T cell receptor beta chains were read from a single sample in a study of cytomegalovirus exposure and HLA in healthy donors. Sequenced by immunoSEQ multiplex PCR; TCRdb stores in-frame clones only, minus some. This table has 68,000 or so clones, roughly 75% appearing once. Specimen: PBMCs. Every receptor here comes from a woman in her 30s in good health and CMV-seronegative. Each CDR3 is given with its conserved first and last residue. Fields, in order: clone size, D gene, V gene, J gene, CDR3 protein, CDR3 DNA. A D gene is named only where the DNA matches it firmly. The size entry is marked missing in some rows and otherwise reads once, few, many or a size class.

size: .; D: .; V: TRBV5-1; J: TRBJ1-1; CDR3: CASSLAIGGSVEYTEAFF; DNA: TGCGCCAGCAGCTTGGCTATCGGGGGGTCGGTTGAGTACACTGAAGCTTTCTTT
size: .; D: .; V: TRBV4-1; J: TRBJ2-7; CDR3: CASSQPGQLTHEQYF; DNA: TGCGCCAGCAGCCAGCCGGGACAATTAACCCACGAGCAGTACTTC
size: .; D: TRBD1; V: TRBV19; J: TRBJ2-2; CDR3: CASRGQGNTGELFF; DNA: TGTGCCAGTAGGGGACAGGGGAACACCGGGGAGCTGTTTTTT
size: .; D: .; V: TRBV2; J: TRBJ1-2; CDR3: CASSTQGLVAYGYTF; DNA: TGTGCCAGCAGTACCCAGGGCCTGGTAGCCTATGGCTACACCTTC
size: .; D: TRBD2; V: TRBV7-2; J: TRBJ2-7; CDR3: CASSFSGSGREQYF; DNA: TGTGCCAGCAGCTTTAGCGGGAGCGGGAGGGAGCAGTACTTC
size: .; D: TRBD1; V: TRBV7-8; J: TRBJ1-1; CDR3: CASSLVDRGNTEAFF; DNA: TGTGCCAGCAGCTTAGTAGACAGGGGGAACACTGAAGCTTTCTTT
size: .; D: .; V: TRBV9; J: TRBJ1-1; CDR3: CASSVGEVATEAFF; DNA: TGTGCCAGCAGCGTAGGTGAGGTCGCCACTGAAGCTTTCTTT
size: .; D: .; V: TRBV19; J: TRBJ2-3; CDR3: CASSIDSPDTQYF; DNA: TGTGCCAGTAGTATCGACTCCCCAGATACGCAGTATTTT
size: .; D: .; V: TRBV4-2; J: TRBJ2-7; CDR3: CASSQQNSYEQYF; DNA: TGTGCCAGCAGCCAACAGAACAGCTACGAGCAGTACTTC
size: .; D: TRBD2; V: TRBV5-6; J: TRBJ2-1; CDR3: CASSLLSGVAEQFF; DNA: TGTGCCAGCAGCTTGCTTAGCGGGGTGGCTGAGCAGTTCTTC
size: few; D: .; V: TRBV29-1; J: TRBJ2-4; CDR3: CSVLAAKNIQYF; DNA: TGCAGCGTGTTGGCAGCCAAAAACATTCAGTACTTC
size: .; D: .; V: TRBV6-5; J: TRBJ2-3; CDR3: CASSRQYSTDTQYF; DNA: TGTGCCAGCAGTAGACAGTATAGTACAGATACGCAGTATTTT
size: .; D: TRBD1; V: TRBV28; J: TRBJ1-4; CDR3: CASSQGDLNEKLFF; DNA: TGTGCCAGCAGTCAGGGGGACCTTAATGAAAAACTGTTTTTT
size: .; D: .; V: TRBV7-9; J: TRBJ1-4; CDR3: CASSWRQVRGREKLFF; DNA: TGTGCCAGCAGCTGGAGACAGGTCAGGGGCCGTGAAAAACTGTTTTTT
size: .; D: .; V: TRBV4-1; J: TRBJ1-4; CDR3: CASSQGYPDQGEKLFF; DNA: TGCGCCAGCAGCCAAGGGTACCCCGACCAGGGCGAAAAACTGTTTTTT
size: .; D: .; V: TRBV30; J: TRBJ2-7; CDR3: CAWSVPKLASYEQYF; DNA: TGTGCCTGGAGTGTACCTAAACTAGCTAGCTACGAGCAGTACTTC
size: .; D: TRBD1; V: TRBV5-1; J: TRBJ2-5; CDR3: CASSLWTGSETQYF; DNA: TGCGCCAGCAGCTTGTGGACAGGGTCTGAGACCCAGTACTTC
size: .; D: .; V: TRBV7-9; J: TRBJ1-1; CDR3: CASSPPGTQDGEAFF; DNA: TGTGCCAGCAGCCCCCCCGGGACACAAGACGGAGAAGCTTTCTTT
size: .; D: TRBD1; V: TRBV6-6; J: TRBJ1-1; CDR3: CASSPGQGGTEAFF; DNA: TGTGCCAGCAGCCCTGGACAGGGGGGAACTGAAGCTTTCTTT
size: few; D: TRBD1; V: TRBV9; J: TRBJ1-2; CDR3: CASSAVDRANYGYTF; DNA: TGTGCCAGCAGCGCAGTGGACAGGGCTAACTATGGCTACACCTTC
size: .; D: .; V: TRBV20-1; J: TRBJ1-2; CDR3: CSARPRLGYTF; DNA: TGCAGTGCTAGACCGCGTCTCGGCTACACCTTC
size: .; D: .; V: TRBV28; J: TRBJ1-1; CDR3: CASSSAGVASTEAFF; DNA: TGTGCCAGCAGTTCTGCAGGGGTTGCTAGTACTGAAGCTTTCTTT
size: once; D: .; V: TRBV7-4; J: TRBJ1-5; CDR3: CASSKALGGDSNQPQHF; DNA: TGTGCCAGCAGCAAAGCCCTGGGGGGGGATAGCAATCAGCCCCAGCATTTT
size: .; D: .; V: TRBV5-4; J: TRBJ2-2; CDR3: CASSFGSRLNTGELFF; DNA: TGTGCCAGCAGCTTTGGGTCCCGACTGAACACCGGGGAGCTGTTTTTT
size: .; D: .; V: TRBV6-1; J: TRBJ1-2; CDR3: CASSDGGLRGYTF; DNA: TGTGCCAGCAGTGACGGGGGTCTGAGAGGCTACACCTTC
size: .; D: .; V: TRBV7-2; J: TRBJ2-2; CDR3: CASRTPSARNTGELFF; DNA: TGTGCCAGCAGAACCCCTAGCGCCAGGAACACCGGGGAGCTGTTTTTT
size: .; D: .; V: TRBV27; J: TRBJ2-1; CDR3: CASSLRQEYNEQFF; DNA: TGTGCCAGCAGTTTAAGACAGGAATACAATGAGCAGTTCTTC
size: .; D: TRBD2; V: TRBV10-2; J: TRBJ2-1; CDR3: CASRLAGPYNEQFF; DNA: TGCGCCAGCAGACTAGCGGGACCCTACAATGAGCAGTTCTTC
size: .; D: TRBD2; V: TRBV4-1; J: TRBJ2-7; CDR3: CASSQRDYSYEQYF; DNA: TGCGCCAGCAGCCAGCGGGACTACTCCTACGAGCAGTACTTC
size: once; D: TRBD1; V: TRBV12-5; J: TRBJ2-3; CDR3: CASGPGQGTDTQYF; DNA: TGTGCTAGTGGACCGGGACAGGGGACAGATACGCAGTATTTT
size: .; D: TRBD1; V: TRBV12-5; J: TRBJ1-5; CDR3: CASGPPDRDVGNQPQHF; DNA: TGTGCTAGTGGTCCTCCGGACAGGGACGTTGGGAATCAGCCCCAGCATTTT
size: .; D: TRBD1; V: TRBV28; J: TRBJ1-2; CDR3: CASRITGGSFYGYTF; DNA: TGTGCCAGCAGAATTACAGGGGGTTCGTTCTATGGCTACACCTTC
size: .; D: .; V: TRBV30; J: TRBJ2-1; CDR3: CAWRQGAANEQFF; DNA: TGTGCCTGGAGACAGGGAGCGGCCAATGAGCAGTTCTTC
size: .; D: .; V: TRBV7-2; J: TRBJ1-5; CDR3: CASSTTGFNQPQHF; DNA: TGTGCCAGCAGCACGACAGGTTTCAATCAGCCCCAGCATTTT
size: .; D: .; V: TRBV29-1; J: TRBJ2-1; CDR3: CSVDPLAYNEQFF; DNA: TGCAGCGTAGACCCCCTAGCGTACAATGAGCAGTTCTTC
size: .; D: TRBD1; V: TRBV6-1; J: TRBJ1-2; CDR3: CASRLATGLHGYTF; DNA: TGTGCCAGCCGTTTAGCGACAGGGTTGCATGGCTACACCTTC
size: once; D: TRBD1; V: TRBV6-5; J: TRBJ1-1; CDR3: CASSSTGEDTEAFF; DNA: TGTGCCAGCAGTTCGACAGGGGAGGACACTGAAGCTTTCTTT
size: .; D: .; V: TRBV5-1; J: TRBJ2-7; CDR3: CASSLPAGIDDEQYF; DNA: TGCGCCAGCAGCTTGCCTGCGGGTATAGACGACGAGCAGTACTTC
size: .; D: TRBD1; V: TRBV29-1; J: TRBJ1-5; CDR3: CSVERDRVTSSNQPQHF; DNA: TGCAGCGTTGAAAGGGACAGGGTAACCTCGAGCAATCAGCCCCAGCATTTT
size: .; D: TRBD2; V: TRBV9; J: TRBJ2-7; CDR3: CASSVEPSGSYEQYF; DNA: TGTGCCAGCAGCGTAGAGCCTAGCGGGAGCTACGAGCAGTACTTC
size: .; D: TRBD1; V: TRBV29-1; J: TRBJ2-2; CDR3: CSALGQLNTGELFF; DNA: TGCAGCGCATTGGGACAGCTGAACACCGGGGAGCTGTTTTTT
size: .; D: TRBD1; V: TRBV15; J: TRBJ2-7; CDR3: CATSRGTGLYEQYF; DNA: TGTGCCACCAGCAGGGGGACAGGGCTTTACGAGCAGTACTTC
size: .; D: TRBD1; V: TRBV2; J: TRBJ1-2; CDR3: CASRETGLDYGYTF; DNA: TGTGCCAGCAGAGAGACAGGGCTTGACTATGGCTACACCTTC
size: .; D: .; V: TRBV10-1; J: TRBJ2-1; CDR3: CASLDWYNEQFF; DNA: TGCGCCAGTCTGGACTGGTACAATGAGCAGTTCTTC